This entry lists 11 T cell receptor beta chains sequenced from one sample in a study of blood T cell repertoires in COVID-19 (dated by TCRdb to 2018 to 2021). Library prep was done by the immunoSEQ multiplex PCR assay. In its TCRdb copy, this immuneACCESS table keeps in-frame sequences only and misses some clones. Where compared with another copy, unresolved V genes explain less than half of these, and the others have no known cause. Within this sample are around 140,000 clones, with approximately 87% of them counted one time only. Around 11% of the sample belongs to the ten largest clones. The sample was PBMCs or T cells enriched from blood (not recorded which). These TCRs come from a man between 60 and 75 years old who had recovered from COVID-19.

The chain is built from TRBV11-2 and TRBJ2-7; 7 bases map to TRBD1. The ends lost 4 bases at V and 4 bases at J; junction bases unmatched: 4. CDR1 is SGHAT, CDR2 FQNNGV, per germline. The CDR3 is made up of 13 amino acids. The CDR3 region is CASSSGTAYEQYF. The CDR3 nucleotides read TGTGCCAGCAGCTCCGGGACAGCTTACGAGCAGTACTTC.

V gene TRBV29-1 combines with J gene TRBJ1-2; 8 positions match TRBD1. The junction had 11 bases not matched to a gene; V was cut back by 7 bases and J by 7 bases. CDR1 SQVTM and CDR2 ANQGSEA come from the germline V gene. The CDR3 runs to 13 residues. CDR3 nucleotides: TGCAGCGCAGGACAGGGCTTGGACTCTGGCTACACCTTC. It specifies CSAGQGLDSGYTF.

CDR3 amino acids: CASSPETLSNSPLHF. Written as DNA, the CDR3 is TGTGCCAGCTCACCAGAGACACTCTCCAATTCACCCCTCCACTTT. J is TRBJ1-6 and V is TRBV18, with unresolved D. Germline V CDR1 and CDR2: KGHSH, LQKENI. Deletions cut 2 bases from V and 7 bases from J, with 12 bases between. The CDR3 has 15 amino acids.

The chain carries TRBV5-4 and TRBJ2-3; D not resolved. Trimming stripped 0 bases from V and 1 base from J, with 12 bases between. This CDR3 has 16 amino acids. The germline V gene has CDR1 SGHNT and CDR2 YYREEE (reference sequence). The CDR3: CASSLDRRIGTDTQYF. CDR3 nucleotide sequence: TGTGCCAGCAGCTTGGATAGGAGAATCGGCACAGATACGCAGTATTTT.

V is TRBV6-5 and J is TRBJ2-5; D not resolved. This CDR3 region has 15 residues. V shed 2 bases and J shed 3 bases, with 13 bases lying between them. Germline V gene lookup returns CDR1 MNHEY and CDR2 SVGAGI. CDR3 in DNA: TGTGCCAGCAGTTACGGCGGCAGAGGAAAAGAGACCCAGTACTTC. Its translation: CASSYGGRGKETQYF.

This chain uses TRBV4-2 with TRBJ2-1; no reliable D call. Looked up from germline, CDR1 is LGHNA and CDR2 is YNFKEQ. The CDR3 consists of 14 residues. V was trimmed by 4 bases and J by 8 bases, leaving 15 bases between them. The DNA for the CDR3 is TGTGCCAGCAGCCCCATGGTGGGCGCGTATGAGCAGTTCTTC. Its translation is CASSPMVGAYEQFF.

The chain couples TRBV9 to TRBJ1-2, with 8 bases matching TRBD1. J was trimmed by 4 bases and V by 3 bases; bases with no gene match: 8. CDR1 is SGDLS and CDR2 is YYNGEE in the germline V gene. The CDR3 has 15 amino acids. In nucleotides, the CDR3 is TGTGCCAGCAGCGACGGACAGGGAGATCGCTATGGCTACACCTTC. Its translation is CASSDGQGDRYGYTF. Full variable domain (rest looked up from reference TRBV9 and TRBJ1-2): DSGVTQTPKHLITATGQRVTLRCSPRSGDLSVYWYQQSLDQGLQFLIQYYNGEERAKGNILERFSAQQFPDLHSELNLSSLELGDSALYFCASSDGQGDRYGYTFGSGTRLTVV.

V and J are TRBV5-5 and TRBJ1-6; 7 bases agree with TRBD1. V trimming: 1 base; J trimming: 10 bases; junction bases outside the gene matches: 11. The germline CDR1 and CDR2 sequences are SGHKS and YYEKEE (reference sequence). CDR3 length: 16 residues. This CDR3 is CASSLSETGFYSPLHF. The CDR3 DNA reads as TGTGCCAGCAGCTTGAGTGAGACAGGGTTTTACTCACCCCTCCACTTT.

V usage is TRBV5-4 and J usage is TRBJ1-1; the D gene is possibly TRBD1 (6 bases). Trimming removed 4 bases at V and 0 bases at J, with 13 bases between. The V gene's germline CDR1 is SGHNT and CDR2 YYREEE (reference sequence). The CDR3 sequence is 15 residues long. The CDR3 DNA follows: TGTGCCAGCAGCCCTACGGGACAACTGAACACTGAAGCTTTCTTT. Protein product: CASSPTGQLNTEAFF.

This clone was found once. The CDR3 loop is CASSRTSGNEQYF. CDR3 DNA: TGTGCCAGCAGCAGGACTAGCGGAAACGAGCAGTACTTC. The V gene is TRBV7-9, the J gene TRBJ2-7; 10 positions match TRBD2. The CDR3 length is 13 residues. Germline V gene sequence: CDR1 SEHNR, CDR2 FQNEAQ (reference sequence). V lost 5 bases to trimming and J lost 5 bases; unmatched junction nucleotides: 3. Full variable domain (outside the CDR3, taken from reference TRBV7-9 and TRBJ2-7): DTGVSQNPRHKITKRGQNVTFRCDPISEHNRLYWYRQTLGQGPEFLTYFQNEAQLEKSRLLSDRFSAERPKGSFSTLEIQRTEQGDSAMYLCASSRTSGNEQYFGPGTRLTVT.

The rearrangement links TRBV6-1 to TRBJ2-1, with a tentative D call TRBD2 (6 bases). The CDR3 extends over 15 amino acids. Germline CDR1 MNHNS, CDR2 SASEGT. Trimming took 1 base from V and 2 from J, leaving 9 bases between them. The CDR3 loop is CASSEGVAAYNEQFF. Written as DNA, the CDR3 is TGTGCCAGCAGTGAAGGGGTAGCGGCCTACAATGAGCAGTTCTTC.